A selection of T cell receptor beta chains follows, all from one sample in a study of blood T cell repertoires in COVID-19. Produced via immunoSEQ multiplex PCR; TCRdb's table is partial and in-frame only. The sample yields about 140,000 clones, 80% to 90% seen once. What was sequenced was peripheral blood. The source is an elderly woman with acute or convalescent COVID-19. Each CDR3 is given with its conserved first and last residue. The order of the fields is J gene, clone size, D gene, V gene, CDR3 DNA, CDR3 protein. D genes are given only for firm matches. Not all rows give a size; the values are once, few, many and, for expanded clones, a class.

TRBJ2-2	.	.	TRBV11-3	TGTGCCAGCAGCTTAGGACAGAACACCGGGGAGCTGTTTTTT	CASSLGQNTGELFF
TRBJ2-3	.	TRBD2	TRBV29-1	TGCAGCGTTGAAGTTGGGACTAGCGCGGATACGCAGTATTTT	CSVEVGTSADTQYF
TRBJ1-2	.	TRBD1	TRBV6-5	TGTGCCAGCACCCCGGGACAGAACTATGGCTACACCTTC	CASTPGQNYGYTF
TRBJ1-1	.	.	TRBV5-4	TGTGCCAGCAGCCCGACGGGTGAAGCTTTCTTT	CASSPTGEAFF
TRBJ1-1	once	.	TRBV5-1	TGCGCCAGCAGCTTACAGGGAGAAGTTGAATACGACACTGAAGCTTTCTTT	CASSLQGEVEYDTEAFF
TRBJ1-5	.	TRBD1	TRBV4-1	TGCGCCAGCAGCCAAGGACAGGGGGCGCGGGGCAATCAGCCCCAGCATTTT	CASSQGQGARGNQPQHF
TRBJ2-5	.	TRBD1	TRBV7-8	TGTGCCAGCAGCTTAGCGACAGGGGGCGGTGGGGAGACCCAGTACTTC	CASSLATGGGGETQYF
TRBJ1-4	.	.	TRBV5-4	TGTGCCAGCAGCCAAGACAAGCTCAGGGAAAAACTGTTTTTT	CASSQDKLREKLFF
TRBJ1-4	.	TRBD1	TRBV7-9	TGTGCCAGCAGCTTAGCTCCCGGGACAGGGGCCTTTAATGAAAAACTGTTTTTT	CASSLAPGTGAFNEKLFF
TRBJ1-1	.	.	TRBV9	TGTGCCAGCAGCGTAGCTGGGGCTCGGAACACTGAAGCTTTCTTT	CASSVAGARNTEAFF
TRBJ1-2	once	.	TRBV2	TGTGCCAGCAGGAGGACCGACAGCTATGGCTACACCTTC	CASRRTDSYGYTF
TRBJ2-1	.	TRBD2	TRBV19	TGTGCCAGTAGTACCCGGACTAGCGGGGGCAATGAGCAGTTCTTC	CASSTRTSGGNEQFF
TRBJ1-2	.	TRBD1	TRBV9	TGTGCCAGCAGGGCCGGGACAGGGTACTATGGCTACACCTTC	CASRAGTGYYGYTF
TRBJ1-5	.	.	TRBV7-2	TGTGCCAGCAGCGCACAGGGCGGGCAGCCCCAGCATTTT	CASSAQGGQPQHF
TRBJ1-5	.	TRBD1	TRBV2	TGTGCCAGCAGTGGACAGGGGGGCAATCAGCCCCAGCATTTT	CASSGQGGNQPQHF
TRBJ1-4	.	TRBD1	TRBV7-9	TGTGCCAGCAGCTCGGGACAGGGGCTGGAAAAACTGTTTTTT	CASSSGQGLEKLFF
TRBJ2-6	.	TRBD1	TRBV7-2	TGTGCCAGCAGCCCGGGACAGGGCAAAACTTTTGGGGCCAACGTCCTGACTTTC	CASSPGQGKTFGANVLTF
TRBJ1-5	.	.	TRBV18	TGTGCCAGCTCCCCCACAGGGTCGGAACAGCCCCAGCATTTT	CASSPTGSEQPQHF
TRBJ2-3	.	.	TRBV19	TGTGCCAGTAGTAGGGAGGATTTGTGGGGCACAGATACGCAGTATTTT	CASSREDLWGTDTQYF
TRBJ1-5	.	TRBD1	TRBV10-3	TGTGCCATCGGGGGACAGGGGGGACAGCCCCAGCATTTT	CAIGGQGGQPQHF
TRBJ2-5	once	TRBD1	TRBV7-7	TGTGCTAGCAGCTTAGGCCGGGACAGGGGGTCCCAAGAGACCCAGTACTTC	CASSLGRDRGSQETQYF
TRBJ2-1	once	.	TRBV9	TGTGCCAGCAGCGTAGCTGGACAACAGCACAATGAGCAGTTCTTC	CASSVAGQQHNEQFF
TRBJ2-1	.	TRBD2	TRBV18	TGTGCCAGCTCACCCCTAGCGGGGGGGTACAATGAGCAGTTCTTC	CASSPLAGGYNEQFF
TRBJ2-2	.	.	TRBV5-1	TGCGCCAGCAGCTTAACGGCCGGGTGGGACACCGGGGAGCTGTTTTTT	CASSLTAGWDTGELFF
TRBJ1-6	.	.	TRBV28	TGTGCCAGCAGTTCCCAGGGTTTTCCACCCCTCCACTTT	CASSSQGFPPLHF
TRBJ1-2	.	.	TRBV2	TGTGCCAGCAGTGGCACAGTTAACTATGGCTACACCTTC	CASSGTVNYGYTF
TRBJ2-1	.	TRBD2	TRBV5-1	TGCGCCAGCAGCATTCTAGCGGGGTCCTACAATGAGCAGTTCTTC	CASSILAGSYNEQFF
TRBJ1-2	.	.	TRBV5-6	TGTGCCAGCAGCTTATTGACAGTGGCCCCCCTGAATTATGGCTACACCTTC	CASSLLTVAPLNYGYTF
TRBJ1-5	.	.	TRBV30	TGTGCCTGGAGTGTACGCGGGGATCAGCCCCAGCATTTT	CAWSVRGDQPQHF
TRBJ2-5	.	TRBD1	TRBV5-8	TGTGCCAGCAGCTTACAGGGGCAAGAGACCCAGTACTTC	CASSLQGQETQYF
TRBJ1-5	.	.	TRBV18	TGTGCCAGCTCACCGGGTCAGGGCCCCCAGCCCCAGCATTTT	CASSPGQGPQPQHF
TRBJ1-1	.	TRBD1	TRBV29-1	TGCAGCGCCTGGGACAGCTTGAACACTGAAGCTTTCTTT	CSAWDSLNTEAFF
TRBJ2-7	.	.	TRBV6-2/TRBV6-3	TGTGCCAGCAGTCAGAGTAGGAGTCCCCCCTACGAGCAGTACTTC	CASSQSRSPPYEQYF
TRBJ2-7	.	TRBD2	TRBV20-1	TGCAGTGCTAGTCATCCTAGCGGGGAGACCTACGAGCAGTACTTC	CSASHPSGETYEQYF
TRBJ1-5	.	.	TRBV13	TGTGCCAGCAGCTTAGAGTTGGGGGGGCTTAGCAATCAGCCCCAGCATTTT	CASSLELGGLSNQPQHF
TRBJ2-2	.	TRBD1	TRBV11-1	TGTGCCAGCAGCTTGAGGGACAGTCATAACACCGGGGAGCTGTTTTTT	CASSLRDSHNTGELFF
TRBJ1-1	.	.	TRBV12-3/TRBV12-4	TGTGCCAGCAGTCCCTTATTAGAAGCTTTCTTT	CASSPLLEAFF
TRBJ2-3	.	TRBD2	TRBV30	TGTGCCTGGAGCCGGGGCACGGGGGGGAGCACAGATACGCAGTATTTT	CAWSRGTGGSTDTQYF
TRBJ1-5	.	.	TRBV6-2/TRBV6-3	TGTGCCAGCAGTTATGGCGGGGGGGCCCTTAGCAATCAGCCCCAGCATTTT	CASSYGGGALSNQPQHF
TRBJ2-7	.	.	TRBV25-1	TGTGCCAGCAGAAGGACAGCTGGGGATTACGAGCAGTACTTC	CASRRTAGDYEQYF
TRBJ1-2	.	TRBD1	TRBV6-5	TGTGCCAGCAGGGACCGGGACAGGTATTATGGCTACACCTTC	CASRDRDRYYGYTF
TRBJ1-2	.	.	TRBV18	TGTGCCAGCTCATCTCTGGACAGTTATGGCTACACCTTC	CASSSLDSYGYTF
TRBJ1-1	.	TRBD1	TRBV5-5	TGTGCCAGCAGCCCGGTAGCCTCGACCGCGGGACAGGGGGCGGCTTTCTTT	CASSPVASTAGQGAAFF
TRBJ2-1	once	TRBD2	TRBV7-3	TGTGCCAGCAGCCCACGGGGACTAGCTCCCAATGAGCAGTTCTTC	CASSPRGLAPNEQFF
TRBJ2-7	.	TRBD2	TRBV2	TGTGCCAGCGGCAAATCGGGACTATCCTACGAGCAGTACTTC	CASGKSGLSYEQYF
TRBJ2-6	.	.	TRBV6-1	TGTGCCAGCAGTGAACAACTACCGGGGTCCGGGGCCAACGTCCTGACTTTC	CASSEQLPGSGANVLTF
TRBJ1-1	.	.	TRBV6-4	TGTGCCAGCAGTGCACAGTCGAACACTGAAGCTTTCTTT	CASSAQSNTEAFF
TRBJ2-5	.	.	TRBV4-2	TGTGCCAGCAGCCAAGGGAGGGAGACCCAGTACTTC	CASSQGRETQYF
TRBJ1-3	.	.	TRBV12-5	TGTGCTAGTGGTTTGTTCTATTACAGCGGGTCTGGAAACACCATATATTTT	CASGLFYYSGSGNTIYF
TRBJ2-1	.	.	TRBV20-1	TGCAGTGCTAGTGGGCAGGGGTATGAGCAGTTCTTC	CSASGQGYEQFF
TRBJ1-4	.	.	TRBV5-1	TGCGCCAGCAGCTTGGTGGGGACTCGGGGTGAAAAACTGTTTTTT	CASSLVGTRGEKLFF
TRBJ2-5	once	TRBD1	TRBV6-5	TGTGCCAGCACTGGGACAGGGGGCGGAAAGGAGACCCAGTACTTC	CASTGTGGGKETQYF
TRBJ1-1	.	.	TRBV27	TGTGCCAGCAGTTTAGGGGCAAGACAGTCCAACCTTGAAGCTTTCTTT	CASSLGARQSNLEAFF
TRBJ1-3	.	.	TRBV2	TGTGCCAGCAGTGGACAGTCCTACTCTGGAAACACCATATATTTT	CASSGQSYSGNTIYF